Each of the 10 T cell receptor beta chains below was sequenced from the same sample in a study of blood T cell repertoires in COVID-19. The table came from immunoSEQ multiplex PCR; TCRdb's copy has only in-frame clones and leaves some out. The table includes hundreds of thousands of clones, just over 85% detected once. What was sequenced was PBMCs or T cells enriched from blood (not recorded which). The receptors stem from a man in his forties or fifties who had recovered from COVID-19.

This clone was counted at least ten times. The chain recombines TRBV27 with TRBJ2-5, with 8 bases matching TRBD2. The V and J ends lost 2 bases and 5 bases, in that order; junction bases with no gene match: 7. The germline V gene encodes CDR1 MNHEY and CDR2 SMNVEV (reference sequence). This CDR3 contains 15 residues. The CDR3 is CASSLTGGPYETQYF. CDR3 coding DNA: TGTGCCAGCAGTTTAACGGGAGGGCCGTACGAGACCCAGTACTTC.

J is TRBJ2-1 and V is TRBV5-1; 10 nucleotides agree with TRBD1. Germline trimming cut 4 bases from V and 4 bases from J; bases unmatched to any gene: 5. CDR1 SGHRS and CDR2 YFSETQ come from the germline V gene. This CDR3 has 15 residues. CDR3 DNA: TGCGCCAGCAGCATCGGGACAGGGGATTACAATGAGCAGTTCTTC. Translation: CASSIGTGDYNEQFF.

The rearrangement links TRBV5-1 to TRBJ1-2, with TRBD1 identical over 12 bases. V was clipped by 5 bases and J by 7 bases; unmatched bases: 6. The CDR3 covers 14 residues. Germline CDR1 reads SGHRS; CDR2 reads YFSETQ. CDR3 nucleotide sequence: TGCGCCAGCAGTCGGGACAGGGGGCAGGGTGGCTACACCTTC. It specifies CASSRDRGQGGYTF.

In nucleotides, the CDR3 is TGTGCCACCAGCAGAGACTATGCGGGAGGTCCGACGAATGAGCAGTTCTTC. It is translated as CATSRDYAGGPTNEQFF. V and J are TRBV15 and TRBJ2-1; 8 nucleotides agree with TRBD2. The ends lost 0 bases at V and 7 bases at J; junction bases unmatched: 11. The germline V gene has CDR1 LNHNV and CDR2 YYDKDF (reference sequence). CDR3 length equals 17 residues.

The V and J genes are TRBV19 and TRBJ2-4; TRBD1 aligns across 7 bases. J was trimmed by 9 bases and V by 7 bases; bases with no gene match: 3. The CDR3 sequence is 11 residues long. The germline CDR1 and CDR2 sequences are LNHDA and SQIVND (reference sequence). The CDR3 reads CASISGGIQYF. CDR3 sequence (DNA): TGTGCCAGTATATCAGGGGGCATTCAGTACTTC.

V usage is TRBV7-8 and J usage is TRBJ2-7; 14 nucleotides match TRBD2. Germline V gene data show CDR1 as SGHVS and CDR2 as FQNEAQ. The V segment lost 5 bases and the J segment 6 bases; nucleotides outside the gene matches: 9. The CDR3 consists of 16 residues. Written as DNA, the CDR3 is TGTGCCAGCAGCAGCACCGGACTAGCGGGGGGCGGCGAGCAGTACTTC. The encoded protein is CASSSTGLAGGGEQYF.

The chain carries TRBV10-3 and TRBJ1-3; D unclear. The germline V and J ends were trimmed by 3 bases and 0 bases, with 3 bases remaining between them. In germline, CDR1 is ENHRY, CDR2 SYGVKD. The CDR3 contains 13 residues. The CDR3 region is CAISDYSGNTIYF. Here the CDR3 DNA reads TGTGCCATCAGTGACTACTCTGGAAACACCATATATTTT.

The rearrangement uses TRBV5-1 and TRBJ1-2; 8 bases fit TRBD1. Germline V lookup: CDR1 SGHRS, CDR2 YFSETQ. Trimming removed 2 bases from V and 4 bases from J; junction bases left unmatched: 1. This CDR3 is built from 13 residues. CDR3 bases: TGCGCCAGCAGCTTTGGACAGGGCTATGGCTACACCTTC. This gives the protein CASSFGQGYGYTF.

As DNA, the CDR3 is TGTGCCAGCTCACCGGAGGGGCCAAGCTCTGGAAACACCATATATTTT. This gives the protein CASSPEGPSSGNTIYF. The chain links TRBV18 to TRBJ1-3; the D gene is possibly TRBD1 (5 bases). Germline loops: CDR1 KGHSH, CDR2 LQKENI. The ends were cut back, 3 bases at V and 0 bases at J, with 12 bases in the middle. The CDR3 has 16 amino acids.

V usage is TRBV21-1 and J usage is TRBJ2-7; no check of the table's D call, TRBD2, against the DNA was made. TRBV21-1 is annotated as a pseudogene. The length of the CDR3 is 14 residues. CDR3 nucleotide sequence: TGTGCCAGCAGCAAAGGACTAGCGGGGAACGAGCAGTACTTC. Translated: CASSKGLAGNEQYF.